A single T cell receptor beta chain is shown here with its context. Between the trimmed V and J ends, which lost 7 bases and 3 bases, there was a span of 16 bases. Germline CDR1 reads SNHLY; CDR2 reads FYNNEI. This CDR3 spans 15 amino acids. Per the original methods: Estimation of nucleated cell counts was performed using reference gene primer amplification. Generated by immunoSEQ multiplex PCR, the TCRdb table keeps only in-frame clones and is missing some. The DNA was the basis for D and trimming; V, J and clone size are from that table. In the table there are around 140,000 clones, approximately 82% of which are singletons. The record originates from a study of blood T cell repertoires in COVID-19. Study at large: Sources were T cells, B-cell-depleted T cells, or PBMCs; the material itself was cDNA or gDNA.

The specimen was peripheral blood. The chain links TRBV2 to TRBJ2-1; D may be TRBD1 (6 bases). The receptor was derived from a human donor with acute or convalescent COVID-19. The donor label of this sample is uncertain. DNA for the CDR3: TGTGCCAGCAATGTACAGGGTCAAGGCTACAATGAGCAGTTCTTC. It codes for CASNVQGQGYNEQFF.